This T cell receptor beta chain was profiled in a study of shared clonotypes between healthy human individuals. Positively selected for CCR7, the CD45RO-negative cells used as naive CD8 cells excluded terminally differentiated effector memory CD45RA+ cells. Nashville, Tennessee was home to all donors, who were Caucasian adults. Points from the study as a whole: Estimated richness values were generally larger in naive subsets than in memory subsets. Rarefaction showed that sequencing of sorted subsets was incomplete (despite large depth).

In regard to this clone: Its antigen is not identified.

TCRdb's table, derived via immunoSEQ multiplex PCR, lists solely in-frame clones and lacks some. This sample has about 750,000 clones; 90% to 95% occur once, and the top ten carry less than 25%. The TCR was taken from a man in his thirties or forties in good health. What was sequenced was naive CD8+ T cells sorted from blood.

CDR3 in amino acids: CASSESWGRADEQFF. For the CDR3, the DNA is TGCGCCAGCAGTGAGTCGTGGGGGAGGGCCGATGAGCAGTTCTTC. The chain combines TRBV10-2 with TRBJ2-1; 7 nucleotides line up with TRBD2. V was pared by 0 bases and J by 8 bases, with 7 bases of the junction left unmatched. This CDR3 is 15 amino acids long. Per germline, CDR1 WSHSY and CDR2 SAAADI.